These 28 T cell receptor beta chains originate from one sample sequenced in a study of cytomegalovirus exposure and HLA in healthy donors. PCR was performed using 60 Vbeta and 13 Jbeta primers. Data came from immunoSEQ multiplex PCR; TCRdb stores just in-frame clones and leaves some out. Of approximately 200,000 clones in the sample, about four fifths are singletons; the top ten hold about 0.25%. Specimen: PBMCs. Every receptor here comes from a boy younger than 18 in good health and CMV-seronegative.

The chain couples TRBV19 to TRBJ1-6, with D possibly TRBD1 on 6 matching bases. Germline CDR1 reads LNHDA; CDR2 reads SQIVND (reference sequence). Trimming removed 4 bases at V and 7 bases at J, with 14 bases between. The CDR3 length is 15 residues. This CDR3 reads CASSTYRDGNSPLHF. The CDR3, as DNA: TGTGCCAGTAGTACGTACAGGGATGGGAATTCACCCCTCCACTTT.

In its sample, this clone was seen once. The chain recombines TRBV5-4 with TRBJ2-7; D call uncertain. From germline, CDR1 is SGHNT and CDR2 YYREEE (reference sequence). V was cut by 1 base and J by 2 bases, with 10 bases left in between. The CDR3 length is 14 residues. The CDR3 DNA follows: TGTGCCAGCAGCTTGTCCTCGTCCCCCTACGAGCAGTACTTC. This sequence encodes CASSLSSSPYEQYF.

This clone was counted only a few times. Here the CDR3 reads CASSDSDTGELFF. The CDR3, as DNA: TGTGCCAGCAGTGACTCCGACACCGGGGAGCTGTTTTTT. The genes are TRBV6-4 and TRBJ2-2; D is uncertain. V lost 0 bases, J lost 3 bases, and 2 bases lay in between. The length of the CDR3 is 13 residues. The germline CDR1 and CDR2 sequences are MRHNA and SNTAGT.

This clone came up once. The chain uses TRBV15 and TRBJ2-1; 10 bases agree with TRBD2. The V gene end was trimmed by 0 bases and the J gene end by 8 bases; junction bases not matched to a gene: 16. The CDR3 consists of 19 residues. Looked up from germline, CDR1 is LNHNV and CDR2 is YYDKDF (reference sequence). The CDR3 is CATSRDHLAGGSGTDEQFF. CDR3 nucleotide sequence: TGTGCCACCAGCAGAGATCATTTAGCGGGGGGAAGTGGTACGGATGAGCAGTTCTTC.

J is TRBJ1-1 and V is TRBV28; a weak D match, TRBD1 (5 bases). Germline CDR1 is MDHEN and CDR2 is SYDVKM. Trimming shortened V by 7 bases and J by 7 bases, and 16 bases separated the two germline ends. The CDR3 loop spans 13 amino acids. For the CDR3, the DNA is TGTGCCAGCATCCCCGGGGGGTCAGGTGAAGCTTTCTTT. This encodes CASIPGGSGEAFF.

This clone was recorded only once. This chain joins TRBV4-1 and TRBJ1-1, with 12 bases lining up with TRBD1. The CDR3 extends over 18 amino acids. J was trimmed by 10 bases and V by 0 bases; bases with no gene match: 15. CDR1 MGHRA and CDR2 YSYEKL come from the germline V gene. CDR3 loop: CASSQETILRDRGRSAFF. CDR3 nucleotide sequence: TGCGCCAGCAGCCAAGAGACTATACTCCGGGACAGGGGGCGATCAGCTTTCTTT.

V and J are TRBV7-2 and TRBJ2-3; D might be TRBD1 (5 bases). V lost 3 bases to trimming and J lost 1 base, with 11 bases between them. The CDR3 loop spans 15 amino acids. CDR1 SGHTA and CDR2 FQGNSA come from the germline V gene. CDR3: CASSFPGYRTDTQYF. As DNA, the CDR3 is TGTGCCAGCAGCTTTCCAGGGTACCGCACAGATACGCAGTATTTT.

This chain joins TRBV19 and TRBJ2-3; weak D call: TRBD1 (6 bases). The CDR3 spans 15 residues. The germline CDR1 and CDR2 sequences are LNHDA and SQIVND (reference sequence). The V end was cut by 5 bases, the J end by 4 bases, with 16 bases between. CDR3 nucleotide sequence: TGTGCCAGTAGTCGACACGACAGGCTGTCAGATACGCAGTATTTT. The encoded protein is CASSRHDRLSDTQYF.

This clone was counted once. The CDR3 protein is CASGLTGAGNTIYF. The CDR3 DNA reads TGTGCTAGTGGACTTACAGGGGCCGGAAACACCATATATTTT. This sequence joins TRBV12-5 and TRBJ1-3, with 7 bases lining up with TRBD1. CDR1 and CDR2 (germline): LGHNT, FRNRAP. CDR3 length: 14 amino acids. J was trimmed by 4 bases and V by 6 bases; bases with no gene match: 6.

The chain uses TRBV30 and TRBJ1-6; 10 bases fit TRBD1. This CDR3 is built from 14 residues. The trim removed 4 bases at V and 8 bases at J, leaving 5 bases unmatched. Germline lookup yields CDR1 GTSNPN and CDR2 SVGIG (reference sequence). In DNA, the CDR3 is TGTGCCTGGAACCCGGGACAGGGGCATTCACCCCTCCACTTT. It encodes CAWNPGQGHSPLHF.

This rearrangement joins TRBV6-5 to TRBJ2-5, with D possibly being TRBD2 (6 bases). This CDR3 is built from 13 residues. The germline gives CDR1 MNHEY, CDR2 SVGAGI. Trimming stripped 2 bases from V and 5 bases from J, with 9 bases between. The CDR3 protein is CASSYDGGETQYF. The DNA of the CDR3 is TGTGCCAGCAGTTACGATGGGGGGGAGACCCAGTACTTC.

The J gene is TRBJ2-1, the V gene TRBV18; D might be TRBD2 (6 bases). V lost 0 bases, J lost 4 bases, and 10 bases lay in between. The germline gives CDR1 KGHSH, CDR2 LQKENI. This CDR3 contains 15 residues. CDR3 protein: CASSPPGGMYNEQFF. DNA of the CDR3: TGTGCCAGCTCACCACCGGGGGGTATGTACAATGAGCAGTTCTTC.

This rearrangement joins TRBV4-1 to TRBJ2-1; D gene ambiguous. Germline CDR1 is MGHRA and CDR2 is YSYEKL. The CDR3 covers 13 residues. V lost 4 bases and J lost 5, with 9 bases in between. The CDR3 DNA reads as TGCGCCAGCAGCCCACCCCGGGACAATGAGCAGTTCTTC. This translates into CASSPPRDNEQFF.

The chain combines TRBV10-1 with TRBJ2-7, with D perhaps matching TRBD2 (6 bases). Trimming cost V 0 bases and J 0 bases, with 6 bases left between them. Germline-derived CDR1 and CDR2 are WNHNN and SYGVQD (reference sequence). This CDR3 is built from 14 residues. The CDR3 spells CASSESGSSYEQYF. The DNA of the CDR3 is TGCGCCAGCAGTGAGTCCGGGAGCTCCTACGAGCAGTACTTC.

The chain joins TRBV5-4 to TRBJ2-5; the D gene is possibly TRBD2 (7 bases). Germline CDR1 is SGHNT and CDR2 is YYREEE (reference sequence). This CDR3 spans 15 amino acids. The V and J ends lost 4 bases and 5 bases respectively, with 18 bases between them. The CDR3 DNA follows: TGTGCCAGCAGCCCCGTAAGGGGGGGGCGGGAGACCCAGTACTTC. This codes for CASSPVRGGRETQYF.

The rearrangement joins TRBV6-4 to TRBJ2-2; D is unclear. The length of the CDR3 is 13 residues. V was shortened by 0 bases and J by 4 bases, with 3 bases between the two germline ends. Germline V gene data show CDR1 as MRHNA and CDR2 as SNTAGT. Here the CDR3 reads CASSDSATGELFF. The CDR3 coding sequence is TGTGCCAGCAGTGACTCGGCCACCGGGGAGCTGTTTTTT.

The rearrangement links TRBV2 to TRBJ1-1; 7 positions match TRBD1. The junction had 7 bases not matched to a gene; V was cut back by 2 bases and J by 4 bases. CDR1 SNHLY and CDR2 FYNNEI come from the germline V gene. The CDR3 spans 15 residues. CDR3 sequence (DNA): TGTGCCAGCAGTGAAAGGGGGCGCGGTAGCACTGAAGCTTTCTTT. Translation: CASSERGRGSTEAFF.

This chain links TRBV7-9 with TRBJ2-3; 7 bases line up with TRBD2. V was clipped by 5 bases and J by 2 bases; unmatched bases: 4. The germline gives CDR1 SEHNR, CDR2 FQNEAQ (reference sequence). The length of the CDR3 is 14 residues. CDR3 coding DNA: TGTGCCAGCAGCCTGGGGGGGGACACAGATACGCAGTATTTT. It specifies CASSLGGDTDTQYF. The variable domain in full, completed from reference TRBV7-9 and TRBJ2-3, reads DTGVSQNPRHKITKRGQNVTFRCDPISEHNRLYWYRQTLGQGPEFLTYFQNEAQLEKSRLLSDRFSAERPKGSFSTLEIQRTEQGDSAMYLCASSLGGDTDTQYFGPGTRLTVL.

This rearrangement joins TRBV10-3 to TRBJ2-3; 8 bases are a match to TRBD1. In germline, CDR1 is ENHRY, CDR2 SYGVKD. The CDR3 has 16 amino acids. V dropped 4 bases and J dropped 0; count of bases not matched to a gene: 6. The CDR3 protein is CAISGFRDRSTDTQYF. CDR3 nucleotide sequence: TGTGCCATCAGTGGGTTCCGGGACAGGAGCACAGATACGCAGTATTTT.

This chain connects TRBV27 to TRBJ2-4; 7 bases line up with TRBD1. CDR3 length equals 15 residues. Trimming at V came to 6 bases and at J to 5 bases, leaving 10 bases not matched to a gene. Germline assignment: CDR1 MNHEY and CDR2 SMNVEV (reference sequence). In DNA form, the CDR3 reads TGTGCCAGCAGCTCTGACAGGGATTATGAAAACATTCAGTACTTC. Amino acids: CASSSDRDYENIQYF.

The chain links TRBV19 to TRBJ1-6; D gene uncertain. Germline V gene data show CDR1 as LNHDA and CDR2 as SQIVND (reference sequence). V shed 9 bases and J shed 7 bases, with 19 bases lying between them. The CDR3 loop spans 15 amino acids. The CDR3 DNA reads TGTGCCAGCCTTTCTAGCTTGGATCGGAATTCACCCCTCCACTTT. Residues: CASLSSLDRNSPLHF.

The chain links TRBV2 to TRBJ2-5; the D gene is possibly TRBD2 (5 bases). The CDR3 sequence is 12 residues long. CDR1 and CDR2 (germline): SNHLY, FYNNEI. V was cut by 10 bases and J by 2 bases, with 11 bases left in between. The CDR3 DNA sequence: TGTGCCACCGCGCGGGCGCAAGAGACCCAGTACTTC. This translates into CATARAQETQYF.

This clone has only one observation. J is TRBJ2-7 and V is TRBV5-1; 7 bases match TRBD1. V dropped 0 bases and J dropped 7; count of bases not matched to a gene: 4. Germline V gene data show CDR1 as SGHRS and CDR2 as YFSETQ. The CDR3 runs 13 residues. CDR3 nucleotide sequence: TGCGCCAGCAGCTTGGGGGGACAGCGGGAGCAGTACTTC. Encoded protein: CASSLGGQREQYF.

The gene calls are TRBV6-5 and TRBJ1-2; D might be TRBD1 (5 bases). Trimming took off 6 bases at V and 8 bases at J, with 13 bases between the two ends. The CDR3 is 12 amino acids. Germline V CDR1 and CDR2: MNHEY, SVGAGI. CDR3 amino acids: CASSLQGQGYTF. CDR3 sequence (DNA): TGTGCCAGCAGCCTCCAGGGCCAAGGCTACACCTTC.

This clone came up a few times. This rearrangement joins TRBV6-5 to TRBJ1-5; D remains ambiguous. Trimming left V 6 bases short and J 4 bases short, with 13 bases between. The germline V gene has CDR1 MNHEY and CDR2 SVGAGI. CDR3 length equals 14 residues. The CDR3 spells CASSQSFGNQPQHF. The CDR3 DNA sequence: TGTGCCAGCAGCCAGTCTTTCGGGAATCAGCCCCAGCATTTT.

V gene TRBV5-1 combines with J gene TRBJ2-3; D is uncertain. CDR3 length: 14 amino acids. V lost 0 bases to trimming and J lost 0 bases, with 5 bases between them. CDR1 and CDR2 from the germline V gene are SGHRS and YFSETQ. The CDR3 nucleotides read TGCGCCAGCAGCTTGGATACTAGCACAGATACGCAGTATTTT. Protein sequence: CASSLDTSTDTQYF.

This rearrangement joins TRBV5-4 to TRBJ2-7, with TRBD2 matching over 8 bases. The germline CDR1 and CDR2 sequences are SGHNT and YYREEE (reference sequence). This CDR3 spans 14 amino acids. The V segment lost 3 bases and the J segment 3 bases; nucleotides outside the gene matches: 5. CDR3 sequence (DNA): TGTGCCAGCAGCTCCAGCGGGAGCGTCTACGAGCAGTACTTC. Its translation: CASSSSGSVYEQYF.

This sequence joins TRBV6-4 and TRBJ2-1; maybe TRBD2 (6 bases). The CDR3 extends over 16 amino acids. Trimming cost V 7 bases and J 4 bases, with 20 bases left between them. CDR1 is MRHNA, CDR2 SNTAGT, per germline. The CDR3 loop is CASTSRRGTSYNEQFF. The CDR3 DNA reads TGTGCCAGCACCTCACGGAGGGGAACGTCATACAATGAGCAGTTCTTC.